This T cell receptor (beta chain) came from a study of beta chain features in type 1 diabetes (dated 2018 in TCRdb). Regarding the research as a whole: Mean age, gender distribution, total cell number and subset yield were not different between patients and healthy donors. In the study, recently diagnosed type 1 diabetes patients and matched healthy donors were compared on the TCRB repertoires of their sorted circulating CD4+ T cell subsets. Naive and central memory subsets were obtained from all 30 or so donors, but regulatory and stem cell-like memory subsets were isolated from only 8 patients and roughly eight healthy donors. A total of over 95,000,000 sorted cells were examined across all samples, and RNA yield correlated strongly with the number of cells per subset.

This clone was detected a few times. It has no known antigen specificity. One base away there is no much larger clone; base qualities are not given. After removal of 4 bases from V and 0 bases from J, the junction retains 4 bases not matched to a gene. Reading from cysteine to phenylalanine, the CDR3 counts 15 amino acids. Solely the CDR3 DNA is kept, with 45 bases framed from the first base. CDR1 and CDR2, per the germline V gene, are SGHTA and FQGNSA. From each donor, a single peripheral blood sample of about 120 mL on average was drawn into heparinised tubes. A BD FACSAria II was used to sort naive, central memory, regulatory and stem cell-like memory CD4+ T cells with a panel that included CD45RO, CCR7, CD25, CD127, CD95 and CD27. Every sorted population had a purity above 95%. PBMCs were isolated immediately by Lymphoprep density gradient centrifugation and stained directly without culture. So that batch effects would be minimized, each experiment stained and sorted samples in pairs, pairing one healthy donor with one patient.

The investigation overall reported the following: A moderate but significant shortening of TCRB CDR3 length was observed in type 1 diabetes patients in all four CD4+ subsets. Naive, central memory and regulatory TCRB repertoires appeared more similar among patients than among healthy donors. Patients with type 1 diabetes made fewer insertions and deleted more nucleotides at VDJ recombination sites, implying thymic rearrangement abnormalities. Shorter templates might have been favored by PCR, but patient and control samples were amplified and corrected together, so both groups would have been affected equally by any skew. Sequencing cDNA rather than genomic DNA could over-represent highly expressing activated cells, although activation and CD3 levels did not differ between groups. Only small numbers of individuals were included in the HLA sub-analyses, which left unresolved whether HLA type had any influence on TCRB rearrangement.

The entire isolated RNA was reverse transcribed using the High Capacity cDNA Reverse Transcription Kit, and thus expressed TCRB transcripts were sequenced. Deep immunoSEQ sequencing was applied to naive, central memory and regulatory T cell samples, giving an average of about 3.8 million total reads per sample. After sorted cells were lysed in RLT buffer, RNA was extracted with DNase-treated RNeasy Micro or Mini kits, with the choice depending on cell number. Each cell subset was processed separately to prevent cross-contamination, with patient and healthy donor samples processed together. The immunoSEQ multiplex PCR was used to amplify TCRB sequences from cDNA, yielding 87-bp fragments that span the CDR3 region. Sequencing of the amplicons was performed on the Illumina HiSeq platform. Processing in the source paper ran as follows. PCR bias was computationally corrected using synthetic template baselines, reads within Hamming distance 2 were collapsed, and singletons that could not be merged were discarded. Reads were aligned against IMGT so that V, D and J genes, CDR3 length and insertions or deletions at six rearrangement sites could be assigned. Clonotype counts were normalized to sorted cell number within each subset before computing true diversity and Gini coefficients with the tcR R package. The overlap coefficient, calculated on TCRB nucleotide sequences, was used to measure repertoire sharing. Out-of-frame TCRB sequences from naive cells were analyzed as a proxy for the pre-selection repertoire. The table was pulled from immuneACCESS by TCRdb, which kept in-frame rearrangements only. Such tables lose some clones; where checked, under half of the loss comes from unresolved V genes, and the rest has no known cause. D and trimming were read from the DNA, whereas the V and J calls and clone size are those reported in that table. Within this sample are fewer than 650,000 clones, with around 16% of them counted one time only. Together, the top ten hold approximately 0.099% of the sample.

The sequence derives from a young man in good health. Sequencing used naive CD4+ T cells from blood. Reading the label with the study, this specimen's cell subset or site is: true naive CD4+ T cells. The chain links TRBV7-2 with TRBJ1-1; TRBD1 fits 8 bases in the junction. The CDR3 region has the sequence CASSWMDRVNTEAFF. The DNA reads TGTGCCAGCAGCTGGATGGACAGGGTGAACACTGAAGCTTTCTTT.